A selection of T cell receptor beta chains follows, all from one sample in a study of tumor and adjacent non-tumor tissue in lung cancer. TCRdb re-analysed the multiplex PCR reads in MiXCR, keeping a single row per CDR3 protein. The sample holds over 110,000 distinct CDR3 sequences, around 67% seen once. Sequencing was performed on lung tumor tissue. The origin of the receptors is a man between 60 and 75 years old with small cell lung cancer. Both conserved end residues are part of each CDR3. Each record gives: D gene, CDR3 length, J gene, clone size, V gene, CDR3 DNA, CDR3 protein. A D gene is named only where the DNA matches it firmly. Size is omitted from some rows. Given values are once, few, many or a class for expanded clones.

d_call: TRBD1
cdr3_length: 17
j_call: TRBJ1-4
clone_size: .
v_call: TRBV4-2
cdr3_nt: TGTGCCAGCAGCCACCCCCACAGGGACAGGGGGCTGGAAAAACTGTTTTTT
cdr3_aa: CASSHPHRDRGLEKLFF

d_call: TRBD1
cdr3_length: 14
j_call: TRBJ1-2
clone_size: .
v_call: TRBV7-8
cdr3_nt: TGTGCCAGCAGCGCGGGCAGGGGGCTTGGTGGCTACACCTTC
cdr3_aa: CASSAGRGLGGYTF

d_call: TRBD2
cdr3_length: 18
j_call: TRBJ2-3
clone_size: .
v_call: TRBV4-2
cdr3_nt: TGTGCCATCAGCCGACGGACTAGCGGGAGTCCCCACACAGATACGCAGTATTTT
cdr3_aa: CAISRRTSGSPHTDTQYF

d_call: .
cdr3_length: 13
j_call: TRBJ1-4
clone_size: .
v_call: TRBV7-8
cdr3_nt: TGTGCCAGCAGACGCGGGGTGGGGGAAAAACCGTTTTTT
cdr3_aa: CASRRGVGEKPFF

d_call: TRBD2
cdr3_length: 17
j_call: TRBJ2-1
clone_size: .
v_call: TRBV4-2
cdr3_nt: TGTGCCAGCAGCCCGGGCCTAACTAGCGGGAGTGGGAATGAGCAGTTCTTC
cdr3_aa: CASSPGLTSGSGNEQFF

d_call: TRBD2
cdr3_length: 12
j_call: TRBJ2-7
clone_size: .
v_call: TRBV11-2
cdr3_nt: TGCGCCAGCAACGCCGGGGGGGGCGAGCAGTACTTC
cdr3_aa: CASNAGGGEQYF

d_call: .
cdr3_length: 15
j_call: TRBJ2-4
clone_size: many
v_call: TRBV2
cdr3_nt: TGTGCCAGCAGAGTGATGAGGGGAGCCAAAAACATTCAGTACTTC
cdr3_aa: CASRVMRGAKNIQYF

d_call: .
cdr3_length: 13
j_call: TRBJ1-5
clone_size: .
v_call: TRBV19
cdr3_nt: TGTGCCAGTGCGGGGGGCCCTTATCAGCCCCAGCATTTT
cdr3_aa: CASAGGPYQPQHF

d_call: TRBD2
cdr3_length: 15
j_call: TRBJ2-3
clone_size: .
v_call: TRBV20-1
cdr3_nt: TGCAGTGTTAGACGGACTAGCGGGAGCCCAGATATGCAGTATTTT
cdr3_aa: CSVRRTSGSPDMQYF

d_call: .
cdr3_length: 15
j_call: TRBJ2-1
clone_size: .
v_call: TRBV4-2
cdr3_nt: TGTGACAGCAGCCAGGATCAGGGTACCTATAATGAGCAGTTCTTC
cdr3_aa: CDSSQDQGTYNEQFF

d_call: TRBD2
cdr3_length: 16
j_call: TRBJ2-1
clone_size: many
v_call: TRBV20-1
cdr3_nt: TGCAGTGCTAGAAAACTAGCGGCCAGCTCCTACAATGAGCAGTTCTTC
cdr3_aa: CSARKLAASSYNEQFF

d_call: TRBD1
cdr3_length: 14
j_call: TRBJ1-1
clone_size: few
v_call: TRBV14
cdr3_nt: TGTGCCAGCAGCCCTCCCGGGACAGATTTTGAAGCTTTCTTT
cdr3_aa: CASSPPGTDFEAFF